The source of this T cell receptor beta chain is a study of T-cell reconstitution after alpha-beta-depleted transplantation in children. Germline lookup yields CDR1 LGHNA and CDR2 YSLEER. V dropped 1 base and J dropped 2; count of bases not matched to a gene: 3. The CDR3 consists of 15 residues. On this clonotype: Its antigen is unidentified.

The authors prepared the TCRbeta library with unique molecular identifiers. TCRdb ran MiXCR on the PCR reads and lists one entry per CDR3 protein. The sample holds 500,000 to 650,000 distinct CDR3 sequences, 10% to 15% seen once. General study results and limits: Surviving recipient cells, namely T cells and thymic progenitors, were the source of high day-60 TCRbeta diversity in some patients. One year after transplant, T-cell counts and diversity came mostly from newly produced T cells. Reports say that about two months after transplant, the alpha-beta T cells came out of several hundred graft clones that had expanded.

This receptor was obtained from a male patient younger than 18 who had a stem cell transplant for acute myeloid leukemia, so the T cells may come from the graft donor. The chain joins TRBV4-3 to TRBJ2-3; 7 nucleotides line up with TRBD2. The sequenced sample was PBMCs, mostly from graft donor cells, obtained 360 days after TCRalphabeta/CD19-depleted stem cell transplant. Here the CDR3 reads CASSQALADTDTQYF. In nucleotides, the CDR3 is TGCGCCAGCAGCCAAGCCCTAGCGGACACAGATACGCAGTATTTT.